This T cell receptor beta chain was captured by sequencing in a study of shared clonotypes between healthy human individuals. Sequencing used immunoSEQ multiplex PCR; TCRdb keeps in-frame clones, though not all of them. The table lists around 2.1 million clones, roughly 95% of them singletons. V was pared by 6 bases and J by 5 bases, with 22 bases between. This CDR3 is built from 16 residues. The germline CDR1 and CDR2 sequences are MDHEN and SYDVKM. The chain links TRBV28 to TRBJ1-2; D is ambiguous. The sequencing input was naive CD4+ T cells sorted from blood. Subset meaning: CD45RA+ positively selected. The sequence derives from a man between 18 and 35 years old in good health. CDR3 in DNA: TGTGCCAGCAGCTCCGCGGACTTTAGGGTAGGATATGGCTACACCTTC. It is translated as CASSSADFRVGYGYTF.